The table lists the clone carrying this T cell receptor beta chain with a few counts. Its antigen is still unknown. Repertoires were generated with immunoSEQ multiplex PCR, while TCRdb's copy carries only in-frame clones and drops some. The data contain 100,000 or so clones, 88% of them singletons. The sample is drawn from a study of T cell responses to AZD1222 COVID-19 vaccine. Overall study context: Pooling covered second doses at about 4 or about 12 weeks. The study, taken as a whole, reports: Most donors were white British and more were female, and clonal diversity was possibly underestimated. Just a handful of AZD1222 recipients were seropositive at baseline. At 160-218 and 743-854, vaccine-associated CD4 TCRs were dominant, and they spanned spike.

Sequenced here: peripheral blood, sampled on day 0 of AZD1222 vaccination. The TCR originated in an adult in good health.

For the CDR3, the DNA is TGTGCCAGCAGTGAAGGACAGGAGGGCACTGAAGCTTTCTTT. The encoded protein is CASSEGQEGTEAFF. The rearrangement links TRBV6-1 to TRBJ1-1, with D possibly matching TRBD1 (6 bases). Germline CDR1 and CDR2: MNHNS and SASEGT. This CDR3 is built from 14 residues. Trimming stripped 1 base from V and 4 bases from J, with 10 bases between.